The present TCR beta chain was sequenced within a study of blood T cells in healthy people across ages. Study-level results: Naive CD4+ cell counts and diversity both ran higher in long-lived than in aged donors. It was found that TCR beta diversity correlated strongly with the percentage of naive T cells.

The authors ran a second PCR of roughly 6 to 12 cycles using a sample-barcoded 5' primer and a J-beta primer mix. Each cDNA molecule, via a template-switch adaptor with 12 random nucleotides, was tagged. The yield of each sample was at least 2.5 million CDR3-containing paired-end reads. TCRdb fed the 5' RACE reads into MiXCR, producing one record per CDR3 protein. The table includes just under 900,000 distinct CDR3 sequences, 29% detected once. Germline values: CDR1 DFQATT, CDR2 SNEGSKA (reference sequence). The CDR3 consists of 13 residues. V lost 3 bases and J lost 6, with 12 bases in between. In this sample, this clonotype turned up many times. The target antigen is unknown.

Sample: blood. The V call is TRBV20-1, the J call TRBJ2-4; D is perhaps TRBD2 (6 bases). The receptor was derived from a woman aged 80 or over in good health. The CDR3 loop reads CSASGGSLNIQYF. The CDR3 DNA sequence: TGCAGTGCTAGTGGAGGGTCCCTAAACATTCAGTACTTC.